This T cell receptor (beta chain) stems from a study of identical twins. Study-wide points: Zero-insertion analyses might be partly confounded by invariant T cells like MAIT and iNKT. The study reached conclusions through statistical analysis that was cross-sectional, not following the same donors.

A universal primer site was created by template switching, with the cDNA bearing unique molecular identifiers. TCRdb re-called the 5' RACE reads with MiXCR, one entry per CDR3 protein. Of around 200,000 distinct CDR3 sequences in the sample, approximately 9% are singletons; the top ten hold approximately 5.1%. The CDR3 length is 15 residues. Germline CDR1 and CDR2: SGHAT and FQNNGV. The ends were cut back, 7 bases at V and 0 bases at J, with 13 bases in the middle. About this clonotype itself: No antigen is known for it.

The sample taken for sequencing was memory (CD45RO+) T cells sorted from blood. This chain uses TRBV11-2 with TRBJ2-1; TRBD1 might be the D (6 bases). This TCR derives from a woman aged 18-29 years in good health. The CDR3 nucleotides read TGTGCCAGCACCCGTGACAGGAGCTCCTACAATGAGCAGTTCTTC. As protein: CASTRDRSSYNEQFF.